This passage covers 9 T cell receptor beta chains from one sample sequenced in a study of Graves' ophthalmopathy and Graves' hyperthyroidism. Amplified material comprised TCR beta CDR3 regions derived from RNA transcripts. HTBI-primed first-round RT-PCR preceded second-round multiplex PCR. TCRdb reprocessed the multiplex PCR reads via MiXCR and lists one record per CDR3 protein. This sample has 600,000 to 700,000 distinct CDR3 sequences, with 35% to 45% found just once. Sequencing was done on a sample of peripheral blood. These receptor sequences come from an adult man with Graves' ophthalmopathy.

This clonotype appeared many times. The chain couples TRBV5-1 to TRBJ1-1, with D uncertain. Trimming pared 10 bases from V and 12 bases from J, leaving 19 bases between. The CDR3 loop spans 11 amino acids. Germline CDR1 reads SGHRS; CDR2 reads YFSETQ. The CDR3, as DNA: TGCGCCTCCCGTGGGTTCACGTGGACTTTCTTT. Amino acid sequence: CASRGFTWTFF.

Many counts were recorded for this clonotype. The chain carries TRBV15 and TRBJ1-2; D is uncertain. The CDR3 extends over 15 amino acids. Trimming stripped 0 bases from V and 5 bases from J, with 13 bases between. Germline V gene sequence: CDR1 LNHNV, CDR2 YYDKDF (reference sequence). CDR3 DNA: TGTGCCACCAGCAGAGATCGCACAGAAAAATATGGCTACACCTTC. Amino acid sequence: CATSRDRTEKYGYTF.

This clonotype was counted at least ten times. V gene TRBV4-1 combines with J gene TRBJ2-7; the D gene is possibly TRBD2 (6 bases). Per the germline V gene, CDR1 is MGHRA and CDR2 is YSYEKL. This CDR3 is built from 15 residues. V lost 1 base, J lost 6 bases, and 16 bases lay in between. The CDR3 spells CASSQVGLALGEQYF. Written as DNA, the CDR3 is TGCGCCAGCAGCCAAGTGGGGCTAGCGTTAGGCGAGCAGTACTTC.

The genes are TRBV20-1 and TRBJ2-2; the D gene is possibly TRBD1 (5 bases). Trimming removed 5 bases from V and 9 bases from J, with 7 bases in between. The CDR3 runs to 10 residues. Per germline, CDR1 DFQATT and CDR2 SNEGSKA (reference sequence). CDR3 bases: TGCAGTGCTCAGGACAGGGAGCTGTTTTTT. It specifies CSAQDRELFF.

As DNA, the CDR3 is TGTGCCAGCAGCTCAAGGGACATGACTGAAGCTTTCTTT. The encoded protein is CASSSRDMTEAFF. V is TRBV6-2 or TRBV6-3 and J is TRBJ1-1, with TRBD1 as a possible D gene (6 bases). Trimming cost V 6 bases and J 5 bases, with 13 bases left between them. CDR3 length equals 13 residues. In germline, CDR1 is MNHEY, CDR2 SVGEGT.

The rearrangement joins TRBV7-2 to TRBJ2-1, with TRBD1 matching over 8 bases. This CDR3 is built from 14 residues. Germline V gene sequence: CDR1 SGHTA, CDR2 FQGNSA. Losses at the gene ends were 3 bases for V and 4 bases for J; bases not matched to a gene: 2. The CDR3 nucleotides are TGTGCCAGCAGCTTTGGACAGGGTTACAATGAGCAGTTCTTC. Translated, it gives CASSFGQGYNEQFF.

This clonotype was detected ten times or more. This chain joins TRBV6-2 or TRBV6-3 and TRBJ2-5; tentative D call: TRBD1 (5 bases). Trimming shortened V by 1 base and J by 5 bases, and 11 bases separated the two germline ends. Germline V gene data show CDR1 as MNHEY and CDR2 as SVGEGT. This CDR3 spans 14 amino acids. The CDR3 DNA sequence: TGTGCCAGCAGTTACTTGGACAATGGCGAGACCCAGTACTTC. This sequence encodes CASSYLDNGETQYF.

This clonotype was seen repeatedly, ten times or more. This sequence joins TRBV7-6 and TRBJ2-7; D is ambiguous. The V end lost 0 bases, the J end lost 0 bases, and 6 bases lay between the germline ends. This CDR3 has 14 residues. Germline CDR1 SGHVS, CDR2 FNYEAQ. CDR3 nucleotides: TGTGCCAGCAGCTTAGCGGAGAACTCCTACGAGCAGTACTTC. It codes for CASSLAENSYEQYF.

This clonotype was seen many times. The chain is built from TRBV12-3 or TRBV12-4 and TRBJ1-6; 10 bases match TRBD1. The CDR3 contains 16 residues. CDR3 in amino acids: CASGPTSTGGLSPLHF. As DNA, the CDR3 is TGTGCTAGTGGCCCTACCTCGACAGGGGGCTTGTCACCCCTCCACTTT.